This T cell receptor (beta chain) stems from a study of cytotoxic CD8 clonotypes in ibrutinib-treated CLL (dated by TCRdb to the early 2020s). For the wider study: The cohort had over ten relapsed/refractory and 15 treatment-naive patients; approximately 17 were IGHV unmutated. Responses were partial in around 25 patients and complete in 2; after median around 72 months follow-up, some 14 stayed in remission and some twelve progressed. Response samples were taken after a median of roughly 12 months on treatment, ranging from roughly 6 to 36 months. Samples averaged roughly 260,000 productive templates and 90,000 to 100,000 productive rearrangements. Longitudinal samples were obtainable from about 30% of the roughly 86 participants in the trial. Cryopreserved peripheral blood mononuclear cells were collected before treatment, at response, and at either disease progression or sustained remission. Every sample from remission and from progressive disease was obtained while the patients were still on ibrutinib. Results the study describes overall, beyond this receptor: Sampling times were not matched between patients in sustained remission and patients whose disease was progressing, and lymph node repertoires were not examined. An increase in clonality was observed at ibrutinib response, with clonality remaining stable during sustained remission and falling back toward baseline at progression. Public clonotypes were rare and either shrank or stayed stable during treatment, and the rise in clonality at ibrutinib response reflected expansion of private clonotypes. Baseline clonality exceeded that of age-matched healthy donors and correlated strongly with circulating CD8+ T-cell counts.

Reading the germline V gene (reference sequence) gives CDR1 MNHNY and CDR2 SVGAGI. Spanning cysteine to phenylalanine, the CDR3 consists of 15 amino acids. The sequence is cut down to CDR3 DNA, 45 bases in frame from base 1. At the junction V is shortened by 5 bases and J by 0 bases; bases outside the gene matches: 5. The goal of deep resolution MiSeq sequencing was a depth between 1 in 1 million and 1 in 200,000 T cells, and coverage averaged 10x per clonotype. The immunoSEQ hsTCRB Kit was used to generate the TCR beta libraries. Under the source paper's analysis protocol: ImmunoSEQ Data Assistant and ImmunoSEQ Analyzer were used for data analysis, and V, D and J genes were assigned according to IMGT definitions. Clonality, with values ranging from 0 to 1, was calculated as one minus the normalized Shannon entropy of productive rearrangement frequencies. Only overrepresented clonotypes making up at least 0.05% of the repertoire of each patient were included in the public clonotype analysis. About a dozen age-matched healthy donor repertoires from immuneACCESS served as clonality controls. Held by TCRdb, this immuneACCESS table contains in-frame sequences only and omits some clones. Under half of the omission traces to an unresolved V gene where checked; the cause of the rest is unknown. For V, J and clone size, that table is used; D and trimming come from the DNA. The sample includes 110,000 to 150,000 clones, with more than 75% observed a single time. The ten largest account for about 5% of the sample.

For this clone: Its antigen is unknown. Qualities for individual bases were not recorded, and no much larger clone is one base off.

Interpreted using the paper, the time point label stands for: roughly 2 years on ibrutinib. For TCR beta library preparation, about 2 micrograms of genomic DNA were extracted from the cryopreserved PBMCs. Longitudinal blood samples from CLL patients on ibrutinib monotherapy were analyzed using high-throughput TCR beta sequencing. The patients took part in an open-label, single-center phase 2 trial of ibrutinib monotherapy. The specimen comprised PBMCs, sampled after 24 months of ibrutinib treatment. This receptor was taken from a human donor with chronic lymphocytic leukemia. The rearranged segments are TRBV6-6 and TRBJ2-3; 7 central nucleotides agree with TRBD2. CDR3 sequence: CASSATSYSTDTQYF. The DNA is as follows: TGTGCCAGCAGTGCGACTAGCTATAGCACAGATACGCAGTATTTT.